This T cell receptor (beta chain) came from a study of blood T cells in healthy people across ages. This CDR3 has 15 residues. Trimming shortened V by 0 bases and J by 3 bases, and 9 bases separated the two germline ends. Germline V CDR1 and CDR2: SGHRS, YFSETQ. The donors, aged roughly 6 to 95, were healthy Caucasians from Russia. PBMCs numbering at least 7 million were isolated per sample. Primed by a sample-barcoded 5' primer and a J-beta primer mix, a second PCR proceeded for roughly 7 to 12 cycles. One entry per CDR3 protein results from TCRdb running MiXCR on the 5' RACE reads. The data hold some 1.4 million distinct CDR3 sequences, with around 42% observed a single time. A remark on this clonotype: Its antigen remains unidentified.

Broader study findings: Researchers said unsorted PBMCs prevented a conclusive naive versus antigen-experienced comparison.

The chain joins TRBV5-1 to TRBJ1-4, with D possibly TRBD1 on 6 matching bases. The TCR was taken from a young woman in good health. The sequenced material came from blood. The CDR3 region is CASSLGTASNEKLFF. The CDR3 coding sequence is TGCGCCAGCAGCTTGGGGACAGCTTCTAATGAAAAACTGTTTTTT.